One sample yielded the 3 T cell receptor beta chains listed below, sequenced in a study of blood T cells in healthy people across ages. Together with a sample-barcoded 5' primer, a J-beta primer mix was included in a second PCR lasting about 7 to 11 cycles. TCRdb analysed the 5' RACE reads with MiXCR anew, one entry per CDR3 protein. The profile shows about 1.7 million distinct CDR3 sequences, approximately 30% of them singletons. The sequenced sample was blood. These receptor sequences come from a woman in her thirties in good health.

There are a few counts of this clonotype. The rearrangement links TRBV29-1 to TRBJ2-1, with 7 positions matching TRBD2. The CDR3 extends over 14 amino acids. Germline trimming cut 7 bases from V and 2 bases from J; bases unmatched to any gene: 8. Germline V CDR1 and CDR2: SQVTM, ANQGSEA. CDR3: CSAGTGGPYNEQFF. Written as DNA, the CDR3 is TGCAGCGCTGGAACGGGAGGACCCTACAATGAGCAGTTCTTC.

This clonotype was counted many times. V usage is TRBV10-3 and J usage is TRBJ1-6, with no clear D. This CDR3 contains 13 residues. Germline CDR1 and CDR2: ENHRY and SYGVKD. V lost 6 bases and J lost 7, with 10 bases in between. CDR3 in amino acids: CAISDLINSPLHF. The CDR3, as DNA: TGTGCCATCAGCGACTTGATCAATTCACCCCTCCACTTT.

The rearrangement links TRBV18 to TRBJ2-5; D tentatively fits TRBD1 or TRBD2 (5 bases each). Germline assignment: CDR1 KGHSH and CDR2 LQKENI. CDR3 length: 14 residues. The V gene lost 0 bases and the J gene lost 5 bases, with 10 bases spanning the gap. CDR3 coding DNA: TGTGCCAGCTCACCACCGGGGGTGTCGGAGACCCAGTACTTC. Translated, it gives CASSPPGVSETQYF.